Each of the 26 T cell receptor beta chains below was sequenced from the same sample in a study of OX40 agonist ivuxolimab in advanced cancers. Using immunoSEQ multiplex PCR, the repertoire was profiled, and TCRdb retains in-frame clones only, with some absent. The data hold 79,000 or so clones, with roughly 85% observed a single time. Here the sequenced sample was CD4+ or CD8+ T cells sorted from blood, taken in a trial of the OX40 agonist ivuxolimab. The receptors derive from an adult with an advanced solid tumor such as melanoma, head and neck, liver or kidney cancer.

The rearrangement joins TRBV6-5 to TRBJ1-2; D call uncertain. Germline CDR1 MNHEY, CDR2 SVGAGI. CDR3 size: 16 residues. Trimming removed 0 bases at V and 5 bases at J, with 16 bases between. CDR3 protein: CASSYSMVGRSYGYTF. CDR3 sequence (DNA): TGTGCCAGCAGTTACTCGATGGTGGGCCGTAGTTATGGCTACACCTTC.

The chain joins TRBV19 to TRBJ1-5, with TRBD1 identical over 8 bases. CDR3 length: 18 residues. Unmatched junction bases numbered 13, after V lost 4 bases and J lost 2 bases. The germline V gene has CDR1 LNHDA and CDR2 SQIVND (reference sequence). The CDR3, as DNA: TGTGCCAGTAGTAGAGCCTCCACAGGGGGATGGGGCAATCAGCCCCAGCATTTT. It encodes CASSRASTGGWGNQPQHF.

The table lists this clone with a count of one. This rearrangement joins TRBV7-2 to TRBJ1-1, with D perhaps TRBD1 (6 bases). Germline CDR1 SGHTA, CDR2 FQGNSA. The ends were cut back, 5 bases at V and 11 bases at J, with 18 bases in the middle. CDR3 size: 13 residues. The CDR3 nucleotides read TGTGCCAGCAGCCTTACGGGGGCCTCAAGGGCTTTCTTT. It encodes CASSLTGASRAFF. Filled out from reference TRBV7-2 and TRBJ1-1, the complete variable domain reads GAGVSQSPSNKVTEKGKDVELRCDPISGHTALYWYRQSLGQGLEFLIYFQGNSAPDKSGLPSDRFSAERTGGSVSTLTIQRTQQEDSAVYLCASSLTGASRAFFGQGTRLTVV.

The chain joins TRBV21-1 to TRBJ1-1. TRBV21-1 is described as a pseudogene. The length of the CDR3 is 16 residues. The DNA for the CDR3 is TGTGCCAGCAGGAATGAGGGCTACACAATTCGCACTGAAGCTTTCTTT. Its protein is CASRNEGYTIRTEAFF.

V usage is TRBV7-2 and J usage is TRBJ1-6, with a weak D call TRBD1 (5 bases). Trimming took off 4 bases at V and 7 bases at J, with 17 bases between the two ends. The CDR3 contains 16 residues. Germline assignment: CDR1 SGHTA and CDR2 FQGNSA. CDR3 protein: CASSSRTPPLNSPLHF. Written as DNA, the CDR3 is TGTGCCAGCAGCTCCAGGACACCTCCCCTGAATTCACCCCTCCACTTT.

This clone appeared a few times. The identical CDR3 is also encoded by other nucleotide sequences in the sample. V gene TRBV29-1 combines with J gene TRBJ1-3; D remains ambiguous. The CDR3 consists of 13 residues. The V gene's germline CDR1 is SQVTM and CDR2 ANQGSEA. The V end was cut by 3 bases, the J end by 0 bases, with 6 bases between. CDR3 sequence: CSVEGGSGNTIYF. The CDR3 coding sequence is TGCAGCGTTGAGGGTGGCTCTGGAAACACCATATATTTT.

This clone was counted between two and nine times. V is TRBV30 and J is TRBJ2-7; the D gene could be TRBD1 or TRBD2 (6 bases each). The germline V gene has CDR1 GTSNPN and CDR2 SVGIG (reference sequence). Trimming took off 2 bases at V and 7 bases at J, with 15 bases between the two ends. The CDR3 runs 13 residues. Here the CDR3 reads CAWSPRGPGEQYF. CDR3 nucleotides: TGTGCCTGGAGTCCCCGGGGGCCGGGTGAGCAGTACTTC.

This clone appeared once. The chain has TRBV7-2 and TRBJ2-5; the D is unclear. The CDR3 loop spans 12 amino acids. Trimming removed 1 base at V and 5 bases at J, with 5 bases between. From germline, CDR1 is SGHTA and CDR2 FQGNSA. The CDR3 DNA reads TGTGCCAGCAGCTTAGGTCGGGAGACCCAGTACTTC. Its protein product is CASSLGRETQYF. The whole variable domain, filled in from reference TRBV7-2 and TRBJ2-5, reads GAGVSQSPSNKVTEKGKDVELRCDPISGHTALYWYRQSLGQGLEFLIYFQGNSAPDKSGLPSDRFSAERTGGSVSTLTIQRTQQEDSAVYLCASSLGRETQYFGPGTRLLVL.

The chain combines TRBV11-2 with TRBJ2-5; D gene unclear. V shed 2 bases and J shed 5 bases, with 15 bases lying between them. The CDR3 is 15 residues long. From germline, CDR1 is SGHAT and CDR2 FQNNGV. CDR3 sequence reads: CASSLFSGHRETQYF. CDR3 in DNA: TGTGCCAGCAGCTTATTTTCCGGCCATCGGGAGACCCAGTACTTC.

V and J are TRBV9 and TRBJ2-1; D is perhaps TRBD2 (7 bases). The V gene's germline CDR1 is SGDLS and CDR2 YYNGEE. CDR3 size: 16 residues. V shed 4 bases and J shed 0 bases, with 14 bases lying between them. The CDR3 coding sequence is TGTGCCAGCAGCTTTCGGGGGGCTAGCTCCTACAATGAGCAGTTCTTC. It is translated as CASSFRGASSYNEQFF.

CDR3: CSVRGQVADTQYF. The CDR3 DNA sequence: TGCAGCGTTCGAGGACAGGTTGCAGATACGCAGTATTTT. The chain uses TRBV29-1 and TRBJ2-3; 7 bases align to TRBD1. CDR3 length: 13 residues. V lost 5 bases and J lost 4; bases outside the gene matches: 6. CDR1 is SQVTM, CDR2 ANQGSEA, per germline.

The rearrangement joins TRBV10-3 to TRBJ2-1; TRBD1 or TRBD2 may be the D gene (5 bases each). V lost 5 bases to trimming and J lost 3 bases, with 8 bases between them. The CDR3 is 13 residues long. Germline loops: CDR1 ENHRY, CDR2 SYGVKD. The CDR3 loop reads CAISRDGYNEQFF. CDR3 DNA sequence: TGTGCCATCAGTAGGGACGGCTACAATGAGCAGTTCTTC.

The gene calls are TRBV18 and TRBJ2-7; weak D call: TRBD1 (5 bases). CDR3 length: 14 residues. Per the germline V gene, CDR1 is KGHSH and CDR2 is LQKENI. V was pared by 2 bases and J by 3 bases, with 11 bases between. In DNA, the CDR3 is TGTGCCAGCTCACCAACAGGACCTAACTACGAGCAGTACTTC. Translating it yields CASSPTGPNYEQYF.

J is TRBJ1-2 and V is TRBV4-3; perhaps TRBD1 as D (5 bases). Germline CDR1 and CDR2: LGHNA and YSLEER. V shed 1 base and J shed 2 bases, with 11 bases lying between them. The CDR3 has 15 residues. The CDR3 DNA reads TGCGCCAGCAGCCAAGCTGGGGCCAACAACTATGGCTACACCTTC. It encodes CASSQAGANNYGYTF.

V usage is TRBV30 and J usage is TRBJ1-2; D not resolved. CDR3 length: 11 amino acids. V was trimmed by 0 bases and J by 2 bases, leaving 1 base between them. The germline V gene has CDR1 GTSNPN and CDR2 SVGIG (reference sequence). In nucleotides, the CDR3 is TGTGCCTGGAGTGTAAACTATGGCTACACCTTC. Encoded protein: CAWSVNYGYTF.

The chain is built from TRBV6-5 and TRBJ2-2; 9 nucleotides match TRBD1. The CDR3 has 15 amino acids. Germline V gene sequence: CDR1 MNHEY, CDR2 SVGAGI. J lost 3 bases, V lost 6 bases, and 5 bases had no gene match. The CDR3 region has the DNA TGTGCCAGCAGCACCGGACAGGGGTACACCGGGGAGCTGTTTTTT. Its protein is CASSTGQGYTGELFF.

The chain joins TRBV4-1 to TRBJ1-6, with a tentative D call TRBD1 (5 bases). Germline V lookup: CDR1 MGHRA, CDR2 YSYEKL. V was cut by 0 bases and J by 6 bases, with 15 bases left in between. The CDR3 is 17 residues long. CDR3 in amino acids: CASSQDPPGTLNSPLHF. In nucleotides, the CDR3 is TGCGCCAGCAGCCAAGATCCCCCCGGGACCCTTAATTCACCCCTCCACTTT.

The rearrangement uses TRBV30 and TRBJ1-2; 7 positions match TRBD1. Per germline, CDR1 GTSNPN and CDR2 SVGIG (reference sequence). This CDR3 has 13 amino acids. The J segment lost 3 bases and the V segment lost 4 bases, leaving 5 bases of the junction unmatched. The CDR3 sequence: CAWTLRGDYGYTF. The DNA for the CDR3 is TGTGCCTGGACCCTCAGGGGGGACTATGGCTACACCTTC.

V gene TRBV6-6 combines with J gene TRBJ2-3; the D is unclear. This CDR3 has 16 residues. Germline lookup yields CDR1 MNHNY and CDR2 SVGAGI (reference sequence). V was pared by 1 base and J by 4 bases, with 15 bases between. CDR3 bases: TGTGCCAGCAGTTACTTGACCGGCACTGGTCCAGATACGCAGTATTTT. It translates to CASSYLTGTGPDTQYF.

The chain uses TRBV6-5 and TRBJ2-1; D may be TRBD1 (6 bases). V lost 0 bases to trimming and J lost 6 bases, with 9 bases between them. Germline CDR1 reads MNHEY; CDR2 reads SVGAGI. This CDR3 has 14 amino acids. This CDR3 reads CASSYSFRGNEQFF. CDR3 in DNA: TGTGCCAGCAGTTACTCGTTCAGGGGCAATGAGCAGTTCTTC.

The chain is built from TRBV5-1 and TRBJ1-5; the D gene is possibly TRBD1 (5 bases). The germline gives CDR1 SGHRS, CDR2 YFSETQ. This CDR3 comprises 16 residues. Trimming pared 0 bases from V and 2 bases from J, leaving 12 bases between. The CDR3 is CASSLVGGYGNQPQHF. DNA for the CDR3: TGCGCCAGCAGCTTGGTGGGGGGTTACGGCAATCAGCCCCAGCATTTT.

This chain links TRBV29-1 with TRBJ2-5; 15 positions agree with TRBD2. The CDR3 is made up of 14 amino acids. J lost 5 bases, V lost 7 bases, and 5 bases had no gene match. Germline lookup yields CDR1 SQVTM and CDR2 ANQGSEA. This chain's CDR3 is CSGTSGGVLETQYF. The CDR3 DNA sequence: TGCAGCGGGACTAGCGGGGGGGTGCTTGAGACCCAGTACTTC. The whole variable domain, remainder taken from reference TRBV29-1 and TRBJ2-5, is SAVISQKPSRDICQRGTSLTIQCQVDSQVTMMFWYRQQPGQSLTLIATANQGSEATYESGFVIDKFPISRPNLTFSTLTVSNMSPEDSSIYLCSGTSGGVLETQYFGPGTRLLVL.

V and J are TRBV4-3 and TRBJ2-3, with a tentative D call TRBD2 (5 bases). CDR3 size: 16 residues. Deletions cut 4 bases from V and 3 bases from J, with 17 bases between. Germline V lookup: CDR1 LGHNA, CDR2 YSLEER. CDR3 loop: CASSPKEGSRTDTQYF. In DNA, the CDR3 is TGCGCCAGCAGCCCGAAGGAAGGGAGTCGGACAGATACGCAGTATTTT.

This clone was observed once. The rearrangement links TRBV7-2 to TRBJ2-5; 12 bases match TRBD2. Germline assignment: CDR1 SGHTA and CDR2 FQGNSA. V shed 1 base and J 4 bases; nucleotides not matched to a gene: 7. The CDR3 totals 17 residues. The CDR3 here is CASSLGASGGARETQYF. Here the CDR3 DNA reads TGTGCCAGCAGCTTAGGGGCTAGCGGGGGGGCGAGAGAGACCCAGTACTTC.

This sequence joins TRBV7-8 and TRBJ1-2, with unresolved D. The CDR3 has 11 amino acids. Germline V CDR1 and CDR2: SGHVS, FQNEAQ. The ends were cut back, 5 bases at V and 6 bases at J, with 7 bases in the middle. The DNA for the CDR3 is TGTGCCAGCAGCCTGGGTAATGGCTACACCTTC. Amino acid sequence: CASSLGNGYTF. The entire variable domain, with the rest obtained from reference TRBV7-8 and TRBJ1-2, is as follows: GAGVSQSPRYKVAKRGQDVALRCDPISGHVSLFWYQQALGQGPEFLTYFQNEAQLDKSGLPSDRFFAERPEGSVSTLKIQRTQQEDSAVYLCASSLGNGYTFGSGTRLTVV.

This sequence joins TRBV9 and TRBJ2-7; 7 bases agree with TRBD2. CDR3 length: 15 amino acids. The germline gives CDR1 SGDLS, CDR2 YYNGEE. Trimming took 1 base from V and 6 from J; bases not matched to a gene: 10. The CDR3 here is CASSVNPTSVPEQYF. CDR3 DNA: TGTGCCAGCAGCGTAAACCCCACTAGCGTCCCCGAGCAGTACTTC.